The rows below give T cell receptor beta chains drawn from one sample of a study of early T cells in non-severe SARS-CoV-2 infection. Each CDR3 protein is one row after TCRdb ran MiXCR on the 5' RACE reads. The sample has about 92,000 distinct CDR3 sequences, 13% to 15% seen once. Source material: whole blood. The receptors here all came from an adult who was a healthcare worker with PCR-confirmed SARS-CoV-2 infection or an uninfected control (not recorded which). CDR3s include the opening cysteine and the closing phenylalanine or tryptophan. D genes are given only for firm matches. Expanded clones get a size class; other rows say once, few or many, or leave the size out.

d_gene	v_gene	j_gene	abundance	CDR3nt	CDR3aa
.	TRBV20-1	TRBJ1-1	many	TGCAGTGCTGCCCCAGTTGGGTCTCACACTGAAGCTTTCTTT	CSAAPVGSHTEAFF
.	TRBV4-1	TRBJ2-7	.	TGCGCCAGCAGCCAAGACCGGGGATGGGCAGGGAGGTACGAGCAGTACTTC	CASSQDRGWAGRYEQYF
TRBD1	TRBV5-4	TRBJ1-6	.	TGTGCCAGCAGCGAGGGACAGCAACATAATCCACCCCTCCACTTT	CASSEGQQHNPPLHF
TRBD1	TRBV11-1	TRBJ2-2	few	TGTGCCAGCAGCCCCGGGACAGGGTCACGGACCGGGGAGCTGTTTTTT	CASSPGTGSRTGELFF
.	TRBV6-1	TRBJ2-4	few	TGTGCCAGCCGAAACCCCGGGGAAAACATTCAGTACTTC	CASRNPGENIQYF
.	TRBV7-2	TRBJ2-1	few	TGTGCCAGCAGCTTGGACCCGGGACGGAATGAGCAGTTCTTC	CASSLDPGRNEQFF
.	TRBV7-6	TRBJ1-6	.	TGTGCCAGCAGCCAATCTTCCGATAATTCACCCCTCCACTTT	CASSQSSDNSPLHF
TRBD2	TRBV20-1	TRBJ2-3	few	TGCAGTGCCGGCTACGGGGGGAGAGATACGCAGTATTTT	CSAGYGGRDTQYF
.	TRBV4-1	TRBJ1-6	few	TGCGCCAGCAGCCAAGGACCAGGGGAAGATTTTAATTCACCCCTCCACTTT	CASSQGPGEDFNSPLHF
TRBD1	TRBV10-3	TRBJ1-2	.	TGTGCCATCAGCCAGGACAGGGGGCAGGATGGCTACACCTTC	CAISQDRGQDGYTF
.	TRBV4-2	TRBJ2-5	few	TGTGCCAGCAGCCAAGACGTGGGAGTAGGCGAGACCCAGTACTTC	CASSQDVGVGETQYF
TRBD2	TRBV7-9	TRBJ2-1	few	TGTGCCAGCAGCTACCAACGGGGGGGCAATGAGCAGTTCTTC	CASSYQRGGNEQFF
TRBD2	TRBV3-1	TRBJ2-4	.	TGTGCCAGCAGCCAAGAGCGGGGGATTCAGTACTTC	CASSQERGIQYF
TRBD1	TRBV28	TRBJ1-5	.	TGTGCCAGCAGTTCCCGGGACAGGGTAGGGCAGCCCCAGCATTTT	CASSSRDRVGQPQHF
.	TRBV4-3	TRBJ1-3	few	TGCGCCAGCAGCCAAGAGGGGACACCCGGAGCGGACACCATATATTTT	CASSQEGTPGADTIYF
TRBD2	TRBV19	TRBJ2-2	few	TGTGCCAGTAGTGACGGACTAGCGGGGCGGGTCGGGGAGCTGTTTTTT	CASSDGLAGRVGELFF
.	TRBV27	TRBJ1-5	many	TGTGCCAGCAGCGCCGGGCCCCCGGGTCAGCCCCAGCATTTT	CASSAGPPGQPQHF
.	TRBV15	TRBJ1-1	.	TGTGCCACCAGCAGAGATATCCCGGCGTCCGAAGGCACTGAAGCTTTCTTT	CATSRDIPASEGTEAFF
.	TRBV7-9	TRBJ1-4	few	TGTGCCAGCAGCTTCCTGGTTAATGAAAAACTGTTTTTT	CASSFLVNEKLFF
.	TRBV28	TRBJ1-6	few	TGTGCCACGACCACAGGGAATTCACCCCTCCACTTT	CATTTGNSPLHF
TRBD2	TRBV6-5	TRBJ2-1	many	TGTGCCAGCAGTTTTACTAGCGGGGGGCTACTAAATGAGCAGTTCTTC	CASSFTSGGLLNEQFF
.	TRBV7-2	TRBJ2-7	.	TGTGCCAGCAGCTTAGACAGGACCACCTACGAGCAGTACTTC	CASSLDRTTYEQYF
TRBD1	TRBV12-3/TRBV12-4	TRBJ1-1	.	TGTGCCAGCAGGTGGACAGGGGATAGGACTGAAGCTTTCTTT	CASRWTGDRTEAFF
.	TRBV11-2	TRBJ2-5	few	TGTGCCAGCAGCTTCTCTTTGGGAGCCCAAGAGACCCAGTACTTC	CASSFSLGAQETQYF
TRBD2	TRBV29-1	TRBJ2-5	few	TGCAGCGTTGACACTAGCGGGGGCCAAGAGACCCAGTACTTC	CSVDTSGGQETQYF
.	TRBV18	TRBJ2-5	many	TGTGCCAGCAGCCGCCAAGAGACCCAGTACTTC	CASSRQETQYF
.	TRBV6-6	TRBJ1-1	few	TGTGCCAGCAGTTACCTGGGACCTGGCAACACTGAAGCTTTCTTT	CASSYLGPGNTEAFF
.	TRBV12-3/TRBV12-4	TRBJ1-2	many	TGTGCCAGCAGTCACCGTCGAGGAAACTATGGCTACACCTTC	CASSHRRGNYGYTF
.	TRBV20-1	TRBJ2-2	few	TGCAGTGCTAAGGACTATAAGAACACCGGGGAGCTGTTTTTT	CSAKDYKNTGELFF
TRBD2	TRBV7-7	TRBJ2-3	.	TGTGCTAGCAGCGCGGGGGGCGGAGGCACAGATACGCAGTATTTT	CASSAGGGGTDTQYF
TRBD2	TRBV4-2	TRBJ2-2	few	TGTGCCAGCAGCCAACCGCCGGGACTAGCGGGGGGACGCACCGGGGAGCTGTTTTTT	CASSQPPGLAGGRTGELFF
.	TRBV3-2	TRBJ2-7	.	TGTGCCAGCAGAACCAGGACTGGCTACGAGCAGTACTTC	CASRTRTGYEQYF
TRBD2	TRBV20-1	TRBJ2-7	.	TGCAGTGCTAGAGTGGGGGGGTCCCTCTACGAGCAGTACTTC	CSARVGGSLYEQYF
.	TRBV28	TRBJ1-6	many	TGTGCCAGCAGTCCATCGACAGGAGGAAATTCACCCCTCCACTTT	CASSPSTGGNSPLHF